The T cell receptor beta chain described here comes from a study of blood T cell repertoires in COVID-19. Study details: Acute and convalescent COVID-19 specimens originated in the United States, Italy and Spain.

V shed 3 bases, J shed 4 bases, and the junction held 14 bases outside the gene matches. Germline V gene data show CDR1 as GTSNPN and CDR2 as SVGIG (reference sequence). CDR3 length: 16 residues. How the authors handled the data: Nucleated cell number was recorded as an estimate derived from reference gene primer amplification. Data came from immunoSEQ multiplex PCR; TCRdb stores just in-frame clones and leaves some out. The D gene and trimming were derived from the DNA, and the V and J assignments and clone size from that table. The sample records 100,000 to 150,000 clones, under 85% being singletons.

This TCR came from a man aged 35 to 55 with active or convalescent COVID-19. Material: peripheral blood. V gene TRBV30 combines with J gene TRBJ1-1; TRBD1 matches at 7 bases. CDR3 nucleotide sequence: TGTGCCTGGAGGAGGAGGCCCAGGGCAGGGGGCACTGAAGCTTTCTTT. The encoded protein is CAWRRRPRAGGTEAFF.